The clone carrying this TCR beta chain was counted a few times. Its antigen is not identified. The data stem from a study of T-cell memory formation after mild COVID-19. In the study overall: The two donors had largely donor-specific TCR clusters.

One entry per CDR3 protein results from TCRdb running MiXCR on the 5' RACE reads. The repertoire holds 550,000 to 650,000 distinct CDR3 sequences, approximately 15% seen once, with less than 10% in the top ten. Study outcomes and limitations: Clones which contracted sat mainly in CM and EM if CD4+, and in EMRA if CD8+.

V was pared by 4 bases and J by 2 bases, with 8 bases between. Germline-derived CDR1 and CDR2 are SGHKS and YYEKEE (reference sequence). This CDR3 is 13 amino acids long. The source is an adult woman who had mild COVID-19 (a few samples of this study predate the infection). Cell type and time point are not known. The V call is TRBV5-5, the J call TRBJ2-3; no definite D call. Material: PBMCs or a T cell subset sorted from them (not recorded which). The CDR3 region has the DNA TGTGCCAGCAGCCGACTCGTCACAGATACGCAGTATTTT. Amino acids: CASSRLVTDTQYF. Full variable domain (missing parts from reference TRBV5-5 and TRBJ2-3): DAGVTQSPTHLIKTRGQQVTLRCSPISGHKSVSWYQQVLGQGPQFIFQYYEKEERGRGNFPDRFSARQFPNYSSELNVNALLLGDSALYLCASSRLVTDTQYFGPGTRLTVL.